This T cell receptor (beta chain) was recovered during a study of OX40 agonist ivuxolimab in advanced cancers. General study points: At doses 0.1 to 3.0 mg/kg, CD4+ and CD8+ clones expanded.

Trimming took off 3 bases at V and 4 bases at J, with 18 bases between the two ends. Germline CDR1 reads MDHEN; CDR2 reads SYDVKM. This CDR3 is 16 amino acids long. Assay: immunoSEQ multiplex PCR; the TCRdb copy retains only in-frame clones and omits some. The sample lists some 71,000 clones; 75% to 90% were seen once. A note on this clone: Its antigen is not known.

The chain couples TRBV28 to TRBJ1-2, with a possible D match to TRBD1 (6 bases). This TCR was sampled from an adult with an advanced solid tumor such as melanoma, head and neck, liver or kidney cancer. Material: CD4+ or CD8+ T cells sorted from blood, obtained in a trial of the OX40 agonist ivuxolimab. The CDR3 protein is CASSLIQGFGVYGYTF. The CDR3, as DNA: TGTGCCAGCAGTTTGATACAGGGCTTTGGCGTCTATGGCTACACCTTC.